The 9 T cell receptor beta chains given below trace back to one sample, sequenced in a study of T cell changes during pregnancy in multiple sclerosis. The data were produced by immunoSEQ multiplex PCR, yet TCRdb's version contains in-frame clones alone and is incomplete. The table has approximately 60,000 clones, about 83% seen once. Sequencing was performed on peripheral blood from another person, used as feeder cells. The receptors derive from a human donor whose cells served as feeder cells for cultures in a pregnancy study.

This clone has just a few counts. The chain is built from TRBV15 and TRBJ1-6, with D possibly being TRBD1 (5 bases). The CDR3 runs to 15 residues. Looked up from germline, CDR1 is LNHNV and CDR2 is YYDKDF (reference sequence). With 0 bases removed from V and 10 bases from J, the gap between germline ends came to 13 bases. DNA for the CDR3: TGTGCCACCAGCAGAGATGGGACTGGCTCATCACCCCTCCACTTT. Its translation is CATSRDGTGSSPLHF.

CDR3 sequence (DNA): TGTGCCAGCAATGGGCAGGGAGGGACTGAAGCTTTCTTT. The encoded protein is CASNGQGGTEAFF. The chain carries TRBV6-1 and TRBJ1-1; possibly TRBD1 for D (5 bases). From germline, CDR1 is MNHNS and CDR2 SASEGT. V was cut by 7 bases and J by 5 bases, with 14 bases left in between. This CDR3 is built from 13 residues.

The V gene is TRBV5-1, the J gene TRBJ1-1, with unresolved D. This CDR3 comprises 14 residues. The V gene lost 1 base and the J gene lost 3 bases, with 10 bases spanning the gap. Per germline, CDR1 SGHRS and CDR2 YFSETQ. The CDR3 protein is CASSLISGDTEAFF. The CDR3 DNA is TGCGCCAGCAGCTTGATATCGGGAGACACTGAAGCTTTCTTT.

The CDR3 DNA follows: TGTGCCAGCAGCTCCGAACAGGGATTACCGTTTTTT. Its translation is CASSSEQGLPFF. This sequence joins TRBV7-9 and TRBJ1-4; possible D gene TRBD1, 6 bases. The CDR3 length is 12 residues. Trimming pared 4 bases from V and 16 bases from J, leaving 16 bases between. The germline gives CDR1 SEHNR, CDR2 FQNEAQ (reference sequence).

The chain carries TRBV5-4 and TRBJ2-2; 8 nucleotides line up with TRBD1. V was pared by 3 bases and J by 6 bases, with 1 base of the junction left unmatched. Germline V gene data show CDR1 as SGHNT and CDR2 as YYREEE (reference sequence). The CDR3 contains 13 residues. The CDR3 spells CASSSQGAGELFF. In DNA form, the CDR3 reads TGTGCCAGCAGCTCACAGGGGGCCGGGGAGCTGTTTTTT.

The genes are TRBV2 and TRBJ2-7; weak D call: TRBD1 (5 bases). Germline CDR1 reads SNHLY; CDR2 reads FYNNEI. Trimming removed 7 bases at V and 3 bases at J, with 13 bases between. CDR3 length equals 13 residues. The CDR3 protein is CASILQEYYEQYF. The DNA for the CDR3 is TGTGCCAGCATTCTACAGGAATACTACGAGCAGTACTTC.

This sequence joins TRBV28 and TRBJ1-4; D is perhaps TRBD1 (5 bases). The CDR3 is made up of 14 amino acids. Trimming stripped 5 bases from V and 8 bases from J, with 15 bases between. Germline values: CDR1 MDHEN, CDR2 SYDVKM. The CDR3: CASSPYQGYEKLFF. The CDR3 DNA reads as TGTGCCAGCAGTCCCTACCAGGGTTACGAAAAACTGTTTTTT.

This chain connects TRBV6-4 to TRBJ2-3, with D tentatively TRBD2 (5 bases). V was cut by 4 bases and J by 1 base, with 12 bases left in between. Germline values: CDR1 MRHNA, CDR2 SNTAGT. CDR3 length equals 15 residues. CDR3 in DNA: TGTGCCAGCAGTGCGGAAGGGAGCGGCACAGATACGCAGTATTTT. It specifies CASSAEGSGTDTQYF.

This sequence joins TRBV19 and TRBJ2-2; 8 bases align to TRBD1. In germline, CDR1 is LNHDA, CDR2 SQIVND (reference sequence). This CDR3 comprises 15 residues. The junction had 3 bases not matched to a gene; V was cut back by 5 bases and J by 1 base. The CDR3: CASSLGTGNTGELFF. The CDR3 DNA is TGTGCCAGTAGTCTAGGGACAGGGAACACCGGGGAGCTGTTTTTT.